Below, 25 T cell receptor beta chains from the same sample are listed, as sequenced in a study of T-cell memory formation after mild COVID-19. MiXCR was run by TCRdb on the 5' RACE reads, yielding one entry per CDR3 protein. The table records fewer than 200,000 distinct CDR3 sequences, approximately 12% of them present only once. The sequencing sample was made of PBMCs or a T cell subset sorted from them (not recorded which). These receptor sequences come from a man between 18 and 29 years old who had mild COVID-19 (a few samples of this study predate the infection). Cell type and time point are not known.

The chain is built from TRBV5-1 and TRBJ1-1; D is uncertain. The CDR3 covers 17 residues. V was trimmed by 4 bases and J by 0 bases, leaving 19 bases between them. CDR1 is SGHRS, CDR2 YFSETQ, per germline. As DNA, the CDR3 is TGCGCCAGCAGCCCCGGCTCGGGCCTAGTCATGAACACTGAAGCTTTCTTT. As protein: CASSPGSGLVMNTEAFF. The full variable domain, its missing parts supplied by reference TRBV5-1 and TRBJ1-1, is KAGVTQTPRYLIKTRGQQVTLSCSPISGHRSVSWYQQTPGQGLQFLFEYFSETQRNKGNFPGRFSGRQFSNSRSEMNVSTLELGDSALYLCASSPGSGLVMNTEAFFGQGTRLTVV.

The chain employs TRBV20-1 and TRBJ1-2; possible D gene TRBD1, 6 bases. The germline V and J ends were trimmed by 5 bases and 4 bases, with 23 bases remaining between them. The germline CDR1 and CDR2 sequences are DFQATT and SNEGSKA (reference sequence). The CDR3 sequence is 16 residues long. CDR3: CSADNGQLIGGYGYTF. The CDR3 nucleotides read TGCAGTGCTGATAATGGACAGCTCATAGGAGGCTATGGCTACACCTTC.

In its sample, this clonotype was seen a few times. The J gene is TRBJ1-1, the V gene TRBV7-8; D is unclear. The CDR3 runs 14 residues. The V and J ends lost 6 bases and 1 base respectively, with 12 bases between them. Per the germline V gene, CDR1 is SGHVS and CDR2 is FQNEAQ. The CDR3 region is CASSYFDRNTEAFF. In DNA form, the CDR3 reads TGTGCCAGCAGTTACTTTGATCGGAACACTGAAGCTTTCTTT. Based on the CDR3 plus reference TRBV7-8 and TRBJ1-1, the full variable domain is GAGVSQSPRYKVAKRGQDVALRCDPISGHVSLFWYQQALGQGPEFLTYFQNEAQLDKSGLPSDRFFAERPEGSVSTLKIQRTQQEDSAVYLCASSYFDRNTEAFFGQGTRLTVV.

The chain employs TRBV5-4 and TRBJ2-4; 7 nucleotides agree with TRBD1. CDR1 is SGHNT, CDR2 YYREEE, per germline (reference sequence). The length of the CDR3 is 16 residues. Germline trimming cut 3 bases from V and 5 bases from J; bases unmatched to any gene: 11. The CDR3 here is CASSSPLLDRENIQYF. The CDR3 DNA follows: TGTGCCAGCAGCTCGCCCCTTCTTGACAGGGAAAACATTCAGTACTTC.

This clonotype was observed a few times. The rearrangement uses TRBV10-2 and TRBJ2-5; the D gene could be TRBD1 or TRBD2 (6 bases each). CDR1 is WSHSY, CDR2 SAAADI, per germline. The CDR3 is 13 amino acids. V was clipped by 7 bases and J by 5 bases, with 14 bases between them. CDR3 sequence: CASKAGGGETQYF. In DNA form, the CDR3 reads TGCGCCAGCAAAGCCGGGGGCGGCGAGACCCAGTACTTC.

The chain combines TRBV12-3 or TRBV12-4 with TRBJ1-2; D perhaps matches TRBD1 (5 bases). The CDR3 spans 13 residues. V dropped 2 bases and J dropped 7 bases, with 11 bases sitting between them. The CDR3, as DNA: TGTGCCAGCAGTTTAACGGGGCAGTTTGGCTACACCTTC. Protein sequence: CASSLTGQFGYTF.

In this sample, this clonotype turned up a few times. J is TRBJ1-2 and V is TRBV4-3; unclear D gene. The CDR3 is made up of 14 amino acids. Trimming took 1 base from V and 8 from J, leaving 14 bases between them. Germline CDR1 LGHNA, CDR2 YSLEER. CDR3 amino acids: CASSQVKEGWGYTF. Here the CDR3 DNA reads TGCGCCAGCAGCCAAGTTAAGGAGGGATGGGGCTACACCTTC.

The rearrangement uses TRBV2 and TRBJ1-5; no clear D. Germline V gene data show CDR1 as SNHLY and CDR2 as FYNNEI. The CDR3 is 15 residues long. Trimming shortened V by 6 bases and J by 4 bases, and 16 bases separated the two germline ends. For the CDR3, the DNA is TGTGCCAGCAGAGACCCTGGACGGGCAAATCAGCCCCAGCATTTT. Encoded protein: CASRDPGRANQPQHF.

In this sample, this clonotype turned up many times. The chain links TRBV11-2 to TRBJ2-7; D possibly corresponds to TRBD2 (6 bases). Germline V lookup: CDR1 SGHAT, CDR2 FQNNGV. The CDR3 is made up of 15 amino acids. V gave up 1 base and J gave up 2 bases, with 12 bases separating them. The DNA of the CDR3 is TGTGCCAGCAGCTTAGGCCCGTGGGGGGCCTACGAGCAGTACTTC. This encodes CASSLGPWGAYEQYF.

This clonotype occurred once. The rearrangement uses TRBV2 and TRBJ1-5; D possibly corresponds to TRBD1 (5 bases). Trimming left V 2 bases short and J 1 base short, with 12 bases between. CDR1 and CDR2 (germline): SNHLY, FYNNEI. This CDR3 comprises 16 residues. CDR3 in amino acids: CASSEIQGASNQPQHF. The CDR3 nucleotides are TGTGCCAGCAGTGAAATCCAGGGAGCGAGCAATCAGCCCCAGCATTTT.

There are a few counts of this clonotype. The chain couples TRBV4-3 to TRBJ2-3; D possibly matches TRBD1 or TRBD2 (6 bases each). The V end was cut by 3 bases, the J end by 4 bases, with 17 bases between. CDR3 size: 16 residues. CDR1 and CDR2 (germline): LGHNA, YSLEER. The CDR3 nucleotides are TGCGCCAGCAGCCAGGGGGGCGGGTTAGGCCCAGATACGCAGTATTTT. Translated, it gives CASSQGGGLGPDTQYF.

The chain joins TRBV5-5 to TRBJ2-7, with TRBD1 as a possible D gene (5 bases). Germline-derived CDR1 and CDR2 are SGHKS and YYEKEE (reference sequence). The CDR3 has 14 amino acids. Trimming took 0 bases from V and 2 from J, leaving 9 bases between them. CDR3 sequence reads: CASSLGRATYEQYV. The DNA of the CDR3 is TGTGCCAGCAGCTTGGGCAGGGCAACCTACGAGCAGTACGTC.

This clonotype was seen a handful of times. Written as DNA, the CDR3 is TGTGCCAGCAGCCCAGGGGGCGGTGGAAACACCATATATTTT. Amino acid sequence: CASSPGGGGNTIYF. The V call is TRBV9, the J call TRBJ1-3; 8 positions match TRBD1. The V segment lost 4 bases and the J segment 3 bases; nucleotides outside the gene matches: 3. This CDR3 has 14 amino acids. Looked up from germline, CDR1 is SGDLS and CDR2 is YYNGEE.

The sample holds a few counts of this clonotype. The gene calls are TRBV27 and TRBJ1-2; 8 bases match TRBD1. The CDR3 runs 15 residues. CDR1 MNHEY and CDR2 SMNVEV come from the germline V gene (reference sequence). The trim removed 5 bases at V and 3 bases at J, leaving 8 bases unmatched. CDR3 in amino acids: CASSAGTGEDYGYTF. Here the CDR3 DNA reads TGTGCCAGCAGTGCGGGGACAGGAGAAGACTATGGCTACACCTTC.

The chain joins TRBV12-3 or TRBV12-4 to TRBJ2-5; D remains unclear. V was clipped by 7 bases and J by 5 bases, with 17 bases between them. The CDR3 spans 14 residues. CDR3: CASNPWWPGETQYF. As DNA, the CDR3 is TGTGCCAGCAACCCCTGGTGGCCCGGGGAGACCCAGTACTTC.

This clonotype was detected only a few times. The gene calls are TRBV12-3 or TRBV12-4 and TRBJ2-7; no clear D. V gave up 6 bases and J gave up 2 bases, with 14 bases separating them. This CDR3 has 14 amino acids. The CDR3 DNA follows: TGTGCCAGCAGGTTATCCGGCCGGACCTACGAGCAGTACTTC. Translated: CASRLSGRTYEQYF.

This chain uses TRBV12-3 or TRBV12-4 with TRBJ1-5; 7 bases align to TRBD1. The CDR3 has 16 amino acids. After removal of 3 bases from V and 5 bases from J, the junction contained 10 bases not matched to a gene. CDR3 in DNA: TGTGCCAGCAGTTTTTTACTTCGGACAGGAGATCAGCCCCAGCATTTT. Translating gives CASSFLLRTGDQPQHF.

Only a few counts were recorded for this clonotype. J is TRBJ2-7 and V is TRBV20-1; either TRBD1 or TRBD2 may fit D (6 bases each). Germline values: CDR1 DFQATT, CDR2 SNEGSKA (reference sequence). V was shortened by 3 bases and J by 1 base, with 13 bases between the two germline ends. The CDR3 is 14 amino acids. The CDR3: CSARGRTASYEQYF. CDR3 DNA sequence: TGCAGTGCTAGGGGGAGGACAGCGTCCTACGAGCAGTACTTC.

The chain combines TRBV11-2 with TRBJ2-3; the D gene is possibly TRBD2 (6 bases). Germline V gene data show CDR1 as SGHAT and CDR2 as FQNNGV. Trimming cost V 5 bases and J 4 bases, with 13 bases left between them. This CDR3 has 14 amino acids. DNA for the CDR3: TGTGCCAGCAGCCCCCGACTAGTAGCAGATACGCAGTATTTT. This translates into CASSPRLVADTQYF.

The V and J genes are TRBV2 and TRBJ2-1; D ambiguous. The V end was cut by 7 bases, the J end by 0 bases, with 10 bases between. There are 14 residues in the CDR3. Germline V lookup: CDR1 SNHLY, CDR2 FYNNEI. The CDR3 sequence is CASNVESSYNEQFF. Written as DNA, the CDR3 is TGTGCCAGCAATGTGGAGAGCTCCTACAATGAGCAGTTCTTC.

The chain uses TRBV18 and TRBJ1-2; TRBD1 might be the D (5 bases). Germline V gene lookup returns CDR1 KGHSH and CDR2 LQKENI. V was pared by 1 base and J by 5 bases, with 14 bases between. This CDR3 comprises 15 residues. CDR3 loop: CASSPLLGAAYGYTF. Written as DNA, the CDR3 is TGTGCCAGCTCACCACTACTAGGGGCGGCGTATGGCTACACCTTC.

The chain has TRBV5-5 and TRBJ1-3, with TRBD1 as a possible D gene (6 bases). Germline loops: CDR1 SGHKS, CDR2 YYEKEE (reference sequence). The CDR3 sequence is 15 residues long. V was shortened by 2 bases and J by 2 bases, with 11 bases between the two germline ends. The CDR3 DNA is TGTGCCAGCAGCTTTTCAGGGGCCCCTGGAAACACCATATATTTT. Its protein is CASSFSGAPGNTIYF.

This clonotype was picked up many times. This chain joins TRBV12-3 or TRBV12-4 and TRBJ1-6; the D gene is possibly TRBD1 (6 bases). V was pared by 6 bases and J by 10 bases, with 16 bases between. This CDR3 has 14 amino acids. The CDR3 DNA sequence: TGTGCCAGCAGCCGACAGGTGCCCAGCTCACCCCTCCACTTT. Translated, it gives CASSRQVPSSPLHF.

V is TRBV2 and J is TRBJ1-1; 10 bases align to TRBD1. J gave up 4 bases and V 4 bases, and 15 bases lay outside the gene matches. Germline assignment: CDR1 SNHLY and CDR2 FYNNEI. The CDR3 extends over 18 amino acids. For the CDR3, the DNA is TGTGCCAGCAGTGTTAATTGGGACAGGGGCCTGGTGAGCACTGAAGCTTTCTTT. Its protein is CASSVNWDRGLVSTEAFF.

This clonotype was counted a few times. CDR3 protein: CATSRDGGENPFF. The CDR3, as DNA: TGTGCCACCAGCAGAGATGGGGGGGAAAATCCGTTCTTC. The V call is TRBV15, the J call TRBJ2-1, with TRBD2 matching 7 bases. Trimming at V came to 0 bases and at J to 15 bases, leaving 8 bases not matched to a gene. The germline V gene encodes CDR1 LNHNV and CDR2 YYDKDF (reference sequence). The CDR3 is 13 amino acids.